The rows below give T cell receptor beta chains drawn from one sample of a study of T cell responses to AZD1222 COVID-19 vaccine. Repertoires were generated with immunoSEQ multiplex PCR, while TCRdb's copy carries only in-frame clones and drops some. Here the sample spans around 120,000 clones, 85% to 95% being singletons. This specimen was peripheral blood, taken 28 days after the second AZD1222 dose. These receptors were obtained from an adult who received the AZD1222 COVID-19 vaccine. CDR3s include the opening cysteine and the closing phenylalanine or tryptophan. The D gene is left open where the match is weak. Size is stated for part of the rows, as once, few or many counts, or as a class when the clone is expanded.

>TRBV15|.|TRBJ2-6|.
CATSRGNFPGANVLTF
TGTGCCACCAGCAGAGGGAACTTTCCTGGGGCCAACGTCCTGACTTTC
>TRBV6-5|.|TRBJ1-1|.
CASTSRLSGAAEAFF
TGTGCCAGCACCTCCAGGTTGAGTGGGGCCGCTGAAGCTTTCTTT
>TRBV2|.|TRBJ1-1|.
CASSEQGIRTEAFF
TGTGCCAGCAGTGAACAGGGGATTCGTACTGAAGCTTTCTTT
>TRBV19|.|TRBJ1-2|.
CASGTLGQYGYTF
TGTGCCAGTGGGACCCTGGGGCAGTATGGCTACACCTTC
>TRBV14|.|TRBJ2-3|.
CASSRGLTDTQYF
TGTGCCAGCAGCCGAGGACTCACAGATACGCAGTATTTT
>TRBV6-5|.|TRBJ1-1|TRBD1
CASSYSGQGPNTEAFF
TGTGCCAGCAGTTACTCGGGACAGGGACCGAACACTGAAGCTTTCTTT
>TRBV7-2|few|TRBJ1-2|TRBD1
CASSLVGGQGGYGYTF
TGTGCCAGCAGCTTAGTTGGGGGACAGGGAGGCTATGGCTACACCTTC
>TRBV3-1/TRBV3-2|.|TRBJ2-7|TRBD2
CASSPGLAGGMYEQYF
TGTGCCAGCAGCCCAGGACTAGCGGGGGGTATGTACGAGCAGTACTTC
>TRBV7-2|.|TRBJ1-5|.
CASSLVSHSNQPQHF
TGTGCCAGCAGCTTAGTGAGCCATAGCAATCAGCCCCAGCATTTT
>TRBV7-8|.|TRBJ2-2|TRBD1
CASSLAGQGNTGELFF
TGTGCCAGCAGCTTAGCGGGACAGGGGAACACCGGGGAGCTGTTTTTT
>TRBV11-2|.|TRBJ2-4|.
CASSFGGLQYF
TGTGCCAGCAGCTTCGGGGGACTTCAGTACTTC
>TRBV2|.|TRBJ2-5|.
CASRDGSGTSFETQYF
TGTGCCAGCAGAGATGGCTCCGGGACGTCTTTCGAAACCCAGTACTTC
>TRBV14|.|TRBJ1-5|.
CASSQERGQPQHF
TGTGCCAGCAGCCAAGAGAGGGGTCAGCCCCAGCATTTT
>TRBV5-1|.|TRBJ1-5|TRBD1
CASSPGQGRNQPQHF
TGCGCCAGCAGCCCCGGACAGGGTCGGAACCAGCCCCAGCATTTT
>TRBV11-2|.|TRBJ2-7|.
CASSLGAAYSYEQYF
TGTGCCAGCAGCTTAGGGGCAGCGTACTCCTACGAGCAGTACTTC
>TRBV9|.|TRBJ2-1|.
CASSVGQRVDNEQFF
TGTGCCAGCAGCGTAGGACAGCGAGTGGACAATGAGCAGTTCTTC
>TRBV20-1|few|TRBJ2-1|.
CSARRYNEQFF
TGCAGTGCTAGACGGTACAATGAGCAGTTCTTC
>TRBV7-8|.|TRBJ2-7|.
CASSFGSAETYEQYF
TGTGCCAGCAGCTTTGGTTCGGCCGAGACCTACGAGCAGTACTTC
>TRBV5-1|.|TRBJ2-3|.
CASSPTGQHTDTQYF
TGCGCCAGCAGCCCGACGGGACAACACACAGATACGCAGTATTTT
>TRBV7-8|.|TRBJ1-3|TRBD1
CASSSWTGGGNTIYF
TGTGCCAGCAGCTCATGGACAGGTGGTGGAAACACCATATATTTT
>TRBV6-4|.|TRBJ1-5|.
CASSARRQPQHF
TGTGCCAGCAGTGCCCGTCGACAGCCCCAGCATTTT
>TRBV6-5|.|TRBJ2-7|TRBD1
CASQAGQAHSYEQYF
TGTGCCAGCCAAGCCGGACAGGCGCACTCCTACGAGCAGTACTTC
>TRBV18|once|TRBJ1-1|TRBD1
CASSPGTGMNTEAFF
TGTGCCAGCTCACCAGGGACAGGGATGAACACTGAAGCTTTCTTT
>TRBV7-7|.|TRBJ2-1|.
CASSPGAGDRWRDEQFF
TGTGCCAGCAGCCCCGGGGCAGGGGATCGCTGGAGGGATGAGCAGTTCTTC
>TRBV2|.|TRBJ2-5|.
CASRGTPRGQETQYF
TGTGCCAGCAGGGGTACCCCCCGGGGCCAAGAGACCCAGTACTTC
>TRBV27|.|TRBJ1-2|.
CASSSNPWGGYGYTF
TGTGCCAGCAGTTCTAATCCATGGGGTGGCTATGGCTACACCTTC
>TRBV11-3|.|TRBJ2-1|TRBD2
CASSAGTSGVNEQFF
TGTGCCAGCAGCGCCGGGACTAGCGGGGTTAATGAGCAGTTCTTC
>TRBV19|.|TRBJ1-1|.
CASSRRPDTEAFF
TGTGCCAGTAGCCGTAGACCAGACACTGAAGCTTTCTTT
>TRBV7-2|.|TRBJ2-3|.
CASSLTGAADTQYF
TGTGCCAGCAGCTTAACGGGGGCTGCAGATACGCAGTATTTT
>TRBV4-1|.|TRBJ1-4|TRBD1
CASSQERTGGTNEKLFF
TGCGCCAGCAGCCAAGAGAGAACAGGGGGCACTAATGAAAAACTGTTTTTT
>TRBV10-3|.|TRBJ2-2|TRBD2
CAINSGTRNTGELFF
TGTGCCATCAACTCCGGGACTAGAAACACCGGGGAGCTGTTTTTT
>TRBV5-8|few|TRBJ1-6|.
CASSPPIGRFGSPLHF
TGTGCCAGCAGCCCTCCAATCGGACGCTTTGGATCACCCCTCCACTTT